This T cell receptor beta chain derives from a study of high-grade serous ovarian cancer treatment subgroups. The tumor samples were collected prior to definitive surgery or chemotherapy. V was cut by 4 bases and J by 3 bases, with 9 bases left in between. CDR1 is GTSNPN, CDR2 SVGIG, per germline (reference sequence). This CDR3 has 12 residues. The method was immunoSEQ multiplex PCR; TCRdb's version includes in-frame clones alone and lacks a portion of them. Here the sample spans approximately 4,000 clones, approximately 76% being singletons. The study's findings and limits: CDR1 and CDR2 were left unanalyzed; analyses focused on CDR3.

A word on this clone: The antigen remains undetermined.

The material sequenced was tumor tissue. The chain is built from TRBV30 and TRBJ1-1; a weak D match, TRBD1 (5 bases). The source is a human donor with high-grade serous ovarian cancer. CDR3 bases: TGTGCCTGGATTCAGGGTTACACTGAAGCTTTCTTT. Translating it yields CAWIQGYTEAFF.